These 15 T cell receptor beta chains originate from one sample sequenced in a study of shared clonotypes between healthy human individuals. This table comes from immunoSEQ multiplex PCR, and its TCRdb copy is limited to in-frame clones, with some not included. The table has more than 2 million clones, roughly 93% seen once; the top ten hold approximately 1.6%. Naive-designated CD8 cells lacked CD45RO, were positively enriched for CCR7, and omitted terminally differentiated effector memory CD45RA+ cells. The material sequenced was naive CD8+ T cells from PBMCs. The receptors come from a man aged 18 to 29 in good health. Some clones in this sample may be carry-over from other donors' samples.

The genes are TRBV15 and TRBJ2-6; unclear D gene. The germline V gene has CDR1 LNHNV and CDR2 YYDKDF (reference sequence). The CDR3 totals 18 residues. Trimming removed 2 bases from V and 0 bases from J, with 14 bases in between. CDR3 region: CATSRPWGDISGANVLTF. The CDR3 DNA reads TGTGCCACCAGCAGACCATGGGGTGACATCTCTGGGGCCAACGTCCTGACTTTC.

V usage is TRBV10-2 and J usage is TRBJ2-7; tentatively, D is TRBD1 or TRBD2 (6 bases each). The CDR3 contains 16 residues. From germline, CDR1 is WSHSY and CDR2 SAAADI. Trimming removed 3 bases at V and 0 bases at J, with 15 bases between. The CDR3 region is CASSEGARGPSYEQYF. DNA for the CDR3: TGCGCCAGCAGTGAAGGGGCCCGGGGGCCCTCCTACGAGCAGTACTTC.

V usage is TRBV5-8 and J usage is TRBJ1-5; D gene unclear. The CDR3 extends over 15 amino acids. Germline values: CDR1 SGHTS, CDR2 YDEGEE. Trimming stripped 4 bases from V and 0 bases from J, with 11 bases between. The CDR3 reads CASSPTVYSNQPQHF. CDR3 nucleotides: TGTGCCAGCAGCCCGACGGTATATAGCAATCAGCCCCAGCATTTT. The complete variable domain, with remaining parts taken from reference TRBV5-8 and TRBJ1-5, reads EAGVTQSPTHLIKTRGQQATLRCSPISGHTSVYWYQQALGLGLQFLLWYDEGEERNRGNFPPRFSGRQFPNYSSELNVNALELEDSALYLCASSPTVYSNQPQHFGDGTRLSIL.

J is TRBJ2-7 and V is TRBV10-3, with TRBD2 identical over 11 bases. The germline CDR1 and CDR2 sequences are ENHRY and SYGVKD. Trimming at V came to 0 bases and at J to 3 bases, leaving 4 bases not matched to a gene. This CDR3 has 16 amino acids. In DNA, the CDR3 is TGTGCCATCAGTGAGTCCAAGACTAGCGGGATCTACGAGCAGTACTTC. This translates into CAISESKTSGIYEQYF.

V usage is TRBV10-3 and J usage is TRBJ1-2, with a possible D match to TRBD1 (6 bases). CDR3 length equals 16 residues. Germline CDR1 is ENHRY and CDR2 is SYGVKD. With 0 bases removed from V and 0 bases from J, the gap between germline ends came to 11 bases. The CDR3 reads CAISESGKGANYGYTF. Written as DNA, the CDR3 is TGTGCCATCAGTGAGTCGGGCAAGGGGGCTAACTATGGCTACACCTTC.

For this clone: At the DNA level, this CDR3 is encoded by other sequences in the same sample as well. V is TRBV9 and J is TRBJ2-1; 8 nucleotides match TRBD1. The CDR3 is 15 amino acids. Losses at the gene ends were 3 bases for V and 5 bases for J; bases not matched to a gene: 7. CDR1 is SGDLS and CDR2 is YYNGEE in the germline V gene. The CDR3 nucleotides are TGTGCCAGCAGCGAGCGACAGGGGTCCCACAATGAGCAGTTCTTC. It specifies CASSERQGSHNEQFF.

The V call is TRBV6-1, the J call TRBJ1-4, with a weak D call TRBD1 (5 bases). The V gene's germline CDR1 is MNHNS and CDR2 SASEGT. This CDR3 is 17 amino acids long. The V gene lost 1 base and the J gene lost 7 bases, with 19 bases spanning the gap. The CDR3 nucleotides are TGTGCCAGCAGTGAAGGGCGGGTGAGGGGTAGTGGTGAAAAACTGTTTTTT. It translates to CASSEGRVRGSGEKLFF.

The rearrangement links TRBV15 to TRBJ2-1, with 7 bases aligning to TRBD2. The CDR3 totals 18 residues. Germline lookup yields CDR1 LNHNV and CDR2 YYDKDF (reference sequence). J was trimmed by 3 bases and V by 0 bases; bases with no gene match: 11. CDR3 protein: CATSRDLRAGAGYNEQFF. CDR3 nucleotides: TGTGCCACCAGCAGAGACCTTCGGGCGGGAGCGGGCTACAATGAGCAGTTCTTC. The entire variable domain, with the rest obtained from reference TRBV15 and TRBJ2-1, is as follows: DAMVIQNPRYQVTQFGKPVTLSCSQTLNHNVMYWYQQKSSQAPKLLFHYYDKDFNNEADTPDNFQSRRPNTSFCFLDIRSPGLGDTAMYLCATSRDLRAGAGYNEQFFGPGTRLTVL.

The chain combines TRBV28 with TRBJ1-1, with TRBD1 matching over 8 bases. V shed 3 bases, J shed 2 bases, and the junction held 8 bases outside the gene matches. The CDR3 covers 16 residues. Germline values: CDR1 MDHEN, CDR2 SYDVKM. Written as DNA, the CDR3 is TGTGCCAGCAGTTTTTTCCGGACAGGGTATAACACTGAAGCTTTCTTT. Its translation: CASSFFRTGYNTEAFF.

The chain links TRBV7-9 to TRBJ1-2, with 10 bases aligning to TRBD1. Germline loops: CDR1 SEHNR, CDR2 FQNEAQ (reference sequence). The CDR3 runs 15 residues. J was trimmed by 5 bases and V by 5 bases; bases with no gene match: 8. In DNA, the CDR3 is TGTGCCAGCAGCGCCGGGACAGGGGCTATGTATGGCTACACCTTC. It yields the protein CASSAGTGAMYGYTF.

The chain joins TRBV2 to TRBJ1-1; 9 nucleotides match TRBD1. Germline-derived CDR1 and CDR2 are SNHLY and FYNNEI. The CDR3 is 14 amino acids. V trimming: 6 bases; J trimming: 4 bases; junction bases outside the gene matches: 6. The CDR3 region has the DNA TGTGCCAGCAGGGGGGGACAGGGAACCACTGAAGCTTTCTTT. This encodes CASRGGQGTTEAFF.

This chain links TRBV7-3 with TRBJ2-2; perhaps TRBD2 as D (6 bases). Germline V gene lookup returns CDR1 SGHTA and CDR2 FQGTGA. The germline V and J ends were trimmed by 2 bases and 7 bases, with 8 bases remaining between them. The CDR3 is 13 amino acids. The CDR3 DNA is TGTGCCAGCAGCTTATCGCGGGGCGGGGAGCTGTTTTTT. Encoded protein: CASSLSRGGELFF.

This clone has only a few counts. The genes are TRBV14 and TRBJ1-1; D is uncertain. Germline CDR1 is SGHDN and CDR2 is FVKESK. The CDR3 has 12 amino acids. V was clipped by 1 base and J by 11 bases, with 11 bases between them. The CDR3 reads CASSQAYGEAFF. The CDR3, as DNA: TGTGCCAGCAGCCAAGCCTATGGGGAGGCTTTCTTT.

Comment on this clone: One base away lies a much larger clone, so this may be a sequencing read error. The same CDR3 arises from other DNA sequences in this sample as well. V and J are TRBV9 and TRBJ1-5; D remains ambiguous. Germline CDR1 SGDLS, CDR2 YYNGEE. With 0 bases removed from V and 1 base from J, the gap between germline ends came to 5 bases. The length of the CDR3 is 14 residues. CDR3: CASSVGESNQPQHF. The CDR3 DNA follows: TGTGCCAGCAGCGTAGGGGAAAGCAATCAGCCCCAGCATTTT.

This clone was seen just once. The same CDR3 can be traced to other DNA sequences in this sample. J is TRBJ2-5 and V is TRBV7-3, with D hard to call. The CDR3 loop spans 13 amino acids. The germline gives CDR1 SGHTA, CDR2 FQGTGA. Trimming removed 1 base from V and 5 bases from J, with 8 bases in between. Written as DNA, the CDR3 is TGTGCCAGCAGCTTAATCGGTGGCGAGACCCAGTACTTC. Translating it yields CASSLIGGETQYF.